This T cell receptor beta chain originates from a study of PD-1 blockade in classical Hodgkin lymphoma. Study as a whole: Each patient was given nivolumab 3 mg/kg through a vein every 2 weeks. Overall study findings and caveats: The CD4+ diversity rise by C4D1 was clearest in complete responders. Newly diagnosed patients were reported to start with lower TCR diversity than healthy donors. The origin of the repertoire differences remains undefined, with disease activity or prior therapy as possible causes.

On this clone: Its antigen is as yet unknown.

Germline V gives CDR1 ENHRY, CDR2 SYGVKD. This CDR3 comprises 14 residues. The V segment lost 2 bases and the J segment 4 bases; nucleotides outside the gene matches: 0. Time point in this sample: cycle 4 day 1 (C4D1), after about 6 weeks of nivolumab. Each patient relapsed following autologous stem cell transplantation, and prior brentuximab vedotin exposure differed. The assay was immunoSEQ multiplex PCR, and TCRdb's table has in-frame clones only and misses some. The data contain 75,000 to 95,000 clones, 83% of them seen just once; the ten biggest clones take up about 18%. This material consisted of peripheral blood mononuclear cells (PBMCs), taken before the fourth cycle of nivolumab. This clonotype originated in a human donor with classical Hodgkin lymphoma. The chain joins TRBV10-3 to TRBJ2-5, with 11 bases matching TRBD2. In DNA form, the CDR3 reads TGTGCCATCAGTGAGGGACTAGCGGGAGAGACCCAGTACTTC. It encodes CAISEGLAGETQYF.